These 19 T cell receptor beta chains were sequenced from one sample in a study of blood T cell repertoires in COVID-19. TCRdb keeps only in-frame clones here, not all; method: immunoSEQ multiplex PCR. The table shows around 58,000 clones, with roughly 83% occurring only once. Sequenced sample: peripheral blood. The receptors derive from a human donor in a cohort sampled during active COVID-19.

The J gene is TRBJ2-5, the V gene TRBV5-6; 8 nucleotides match TRBD1. The CDR3 extends over 15 amino acids. Germline CDR1 SGHDT, CDR2 YYEEEE. V dropped 1 base and J dropped 1; count of bases not matched to a gene: 3. CDR3 nucleotides: TGTGCCAGCAGCTTGCTGACAGGGGCCCAAGAGACCCAGTACTTC. Translated: CASSLLTGAQETQYF. Together with reference TRBV5-6 and TRBJ2-5, the CDR3 gives the full variable domain: DAGVTQSPTHLIKTRGQQVTLRCSPKSGHDTVSWYQQALGQGPQFIFQYYEEEERQRGNFPDRFSGHQFPNYSSELNVNALLLGDSALYLCASSLLTGAQETQYFGPGTRLLVL.

This clone was found a few times. The chain employs TRBV19 and TRBJ1-5; D is undetermined. Germline assignment: CDR1 LNHDA and CDR2 SQIVND (reference sequence). Trimming left V 6 bases short and J 4 bases short, with 7 bases between. CDR3 length: 12 amino acids. Here the CDR3 DNA reads TGTGCCAGTAGCATATCGAATCAGCCCCAGCATTTT. It yields the protein CASSISNQPQHF. The entire variable domain, with the rest obtained from reference TRBV19 and TRBJ1-5, is as follows: DGGITQSPKYLFRKEGQNVTLSCEQNLNHDAMYWYRQDPGQGLRLIYYSQIVNDFQKGDIAEGYSVSREKKESFPLTVTSAQKNPTAFYLCASSISNQPQHFGDGTRLSIL.

The J gene is TRBJ2-1, the V gene TRBV20-1; no clear D gene. Germline V lookup: CDR1 DFQATT, CDR2 SNEGSKA (reference sequence). This CDR3 is 10 amino acids long. Trimming shortened V by 5 bases and J by 10 bases, and 9 bases separated the two germline ends. The CDR3 DNA reads TGCAGTGCTGGTTTTAGCGAGCAGTTCTTC. It yields the protein CSAGFSEQFF.

This chain uses TRBV11-2 with TRBJ2-3; tentatively, D is TRBD2 (7 bases). CDR1 and CDR2 (germline): SGHAT, FQNNGV. The V gene lost 3 bases and the J gene lost 2 bases, with 12 bases spanning the gap. This CDR3 has 15 residues. CDR3: CASSFAGALTDTQYF. The CDR3 region has the DNA TGTGCCAGCAGCTTTGCGGGGGCCCTCACAGATACGCAGTATTTT. The whole variable domain, filled in from reference TRBV11-2 and TRBJ2-3, reads EAGVAQSPRYKIIEKRQSVAFWCNPISGHATLYWYQQILGQGPKLLIQFQNNGVVDDSQLPKDRFSAERLKGVDSTLKIQPAKLEDSAVYLCASSFAGALTDTQYFGPGTRLTVL.

This clone appeared a single time. The chain links TRBV7-8 to TRBJ1-2, with a weak D call TRBD1 (6 bases). Trimming removed 1 base at V and 1 base at J, with 13 bases between. The germline gives CDR1 SGHVS, CDR2 FQNEAQ. The CDR3 spans 16 residues. CDR3 residues: CASSLEGQGHNYGYTF. CDR3 in DNA: TGTGCCAGCAGCTTAGAGGGTCAGGGGCATAACTATGGCTACACCTTC.

The CDR3 DNA reads TGTGCCAGCAGTTACTCGGGACAGGATAATTCACCCCTCCACTTT. This sequence encodes CASSYSGQDNSPLHF. The chain combines TRBV6-5 with TRBJ1-6; 8 bases align to TRBD1. Germline-derived CDR1 and CDR2 are MNHEY and SVGAGI. Trimming cost V 0 bases and J 5 bases; bases outside gene matches: 0. The CDR3 sequence is 15 residues long.

This rearrangement joins TRBV28 to TRBJ2-7, with 8 bases matching TRBD1. Germline values: CDR1 MDHEN, CDR2 SYDVKM. Trimming removed 4 bases from V and 2 bases from J; junction bases left unmatched: 7. The CDR3 contains 15 residues. CDR3 sequence reads: CASSSQGAGAYEQYF. The CDR3 DNA reads TGTGCCAGCAGTTCCCAGGGGGCTGGCGCCTACGAGCAGTACTTC.

V is TRBV4-3 and J is TRBJ2-2; D is unresolved. In germline, CDR1 is LGHNA, CDR2 YSLEER. The V end was cut by 0 bases, the J end by 5 bases, with 13 bases between. This CDR3 has 16 residues. This CDR3 reads CASSQDVASRTGELFF. CDR3 nucleotide sequence: TGCGCCAGCAGCCAAGATGTCGCGTCCAGGACCGGGGAGCTGTTTTTT.

This sequence joins TRBV19 and TRBJ1-2, with D possibly being TRBD1 (5 bases). Germline V lookup: CDR1 LNHDA, CDR2 SQIVND (reference sequence). Trimming removed 7 bases at V and 0 bases at J, with 15 bases between. This CDR3 has 15 residues. In DNA form, the CDR3 reads TGTGCCAGTAATTGGCCGGGGGAAGCTAACTATGGCTACACCTTC. This codes for CASNWPGEANYGYTF. The full variable domain, its missing parts supplied by reference TRBV19 and TRBJ1-2, is DGGITQSPKYLFRKEGQNVTLSCEQNLNHDAMYWYRQDPGQGLRLIYYSQIVNDFQKGDIAEGYSVSREKKESFPLTVTSAQKNPTAFYLCASNWPGEANYGYTFGSGTRLTVV.

This rearrangement joins TRBV7-2 to TRBJ2-7; D may be TRBD1 (5 bases). V lost 6 bases, J lost 0 bases, and 15 bases lay in between. This CDR3 contains 15 residues. The germline gives CDR1 SGHTA, CDR2 FQGNSA. In DNA form, the CDR3 reads TGTGCCAGCAGGCAAGGGGCGAGGAGCTCCTACGAGCAGTACTTC. As protein: CASRQGARSSYEQYF.

This chain uses TRBV6-1 with TRBJ1-1; 7 bases agree with TRBD1. J lost 12 bases, V lost 2 bases, and 15 bases had no gene match. The CDR3 runs to 15 residues. Germline V gene data show CDR1 as MNHNS and CDR2 as SASEGT. CDR3 in amino acids: CASSEMRDSPLKTFF. For the CDR3, the DNA is TGTGCCAGCAGTGAAATGCGGGACAGCCCCCTGAAAACTTTCTTT.

The chain has TRBV13 and TRBJ1-5; D uncertain. The CDR3 has 14 residues. Germline V gene lookup returns CDR1 PRHDT and CDR2 FYEKMQ (reference sequence). Trimming cost V 1 base and J 3 bases, with 7 bases left between them. In DNA form, the CDR3 reads TGTGCCAGCAGCTTAGACAGAAACAATCAGCCCCAGCATTTT. Translated: CASSLDRNNQPQHF.

The chain has TRBV30 and TRBJ2-7, with 7 positions matching TRBD1. The CDR3 covers 17 residues. Per the germline V gene, CDR1 is GTSNPN and CDR2 is SVGIG (reference sequence). Trimming at V came to 2 bases and at J to 3 bases, leaving 16 bases not matched to a gene. This chain's CDR3 is CAWSPYRGRGGGYEQYF. DNA of the CDR3: TGTGCCTGGAGTCCCTACAGGGGCCGGGGCGGTGGCTACGAGCAGTACTTC.

V is TRBV5-5 and J is TRBJ1-1; D gene ambiguous. V lost 3 bases and J 0 bases, leaving 9 bases between the germline ends. CDR3 length equals 14 residues. Germline values: CDR1 SGHKS, CDR2 YYEKEE (reference sequence). The CDR3, as DNA: TGTGCCAGCAGCTGGGCCTCCATGAACACTGAAGCTTTCTTT. Its translation: CASSWASMNTEAFF.

The rearrangement uses TRBV5-1 and TRBJ1-1, with D hard to call. CDR1 SGHRS and CDR2 YFSETQ come from the germline V gene. Trimming shortened V by 1 base and J by 1 base, and 8 bases separated the two germline ends. The CDR3 loop spans 14 amino acids. In DNA, the CDR3 is TGCGCCAGCAGCTTGTTGGGAGAGAACACTGAAGCTTTCTTT. Its protein is CASSLLGENTEAFF.

The chain joins TRBV30 to TRBJ1-5, with D uncertain. Germline values: CDR1 GTSNPN, CDR2 SVGIG (reference sequence). The CDR3 length is 13 residues. Written as DNA, the CDR3 is TGTGCGATGGAGCGAAGTGGCACACAGCCCCAGCATTTT. As protein: CAMERSGTQPQHF. The variable domain in full, with the rest retrieved from reference TRBV30 and TRBJ1-5, is SQTIHQWPATLVQPVGSPLSLECTVEGTSNPNLYWYRQAAGRGLQLLFYSVGIGQISSEVPQNLSASRPQDRQFILSSKKLLLSDSGFYLCAMERSGTQPQHFGDGTRLSIL.

J is TRBJ2-7 and V is TRBV6-6; 7 positions agree with TRBD2. The J segment lost 2 bases and the V segment lost 0 bases, leaving 7 bases of the junction unmatched. CDR1 and CDR2 (germline): MNHNY, SVGAGI (reference sequence). This CDR3 is built from 16 residues. CDR3 sequence reads: CASSYSVLAEPYEQYF. DNA for the CDR3: TGTGCCAGCAGTTACTCAGTCCTAGCGGAGCCCTACGAGCAGTACTTC.

The chain uses TRBV7-3 and TRBJ1-1, with 7 bases that match TRBD1. The CDR3 has 14 amino acids. Looked up from germline, CDR1 is SGHTA and CDR2 is FQGTGA. V lost 5 bases to trimming and J lost 1 base; unmatched junction nucleotides: 4. The chain's CDR3 is CASSLKGANTEAFF. CDR3 DNA: TGTGCCAGCAGCCTAAAGGGGGCGAACACTGAAGCTTTCTTT.

This chain joins TRBV3-1 (or the pseudogene TRBV3-2) and TRBJ2-7, with TRBD1 as a possible D gene (6 bases). Between the trimmed V and J ends, which lost 0 bases and 0 bases, there was a span of 15 bases. The germline gives CDR1 LGHDT, CDR2 YNNKEL (reference sequence). This CDR3 is 17 amino acids long. The CDR3 region is CASSQEGDRISSYEQYF. The CDR3 DNA reads as TGTGCCAGCAGCCAAGAAGGAGACAGGATTAGCTCCTACGAGCAGTACTTC.